One and the same sample provided the 3 T cell receptor beta chains below, sequenced in a study of early T cells in non-severe SARS-CoV-2 infection. MiXCR was run by TCRdb on the 5' RACE reads, yielding one entry per CDR3 protein. The table has approximately 28,000 distinct CDR3 sequences, around 5.5% seen once. Sequences were obtained from whole blood. These receptor sequences come from an adult who was a healthcare worker with PCR-confirmed SARS-CoV-2 infection or an uninfected control (not recorded which).

This clonotype was detected many times. The chain has TRBV5-1 and TRBJ2-5, with D maybe TRBD2 (6 bases). The CDR3 is 15 amino acids. Germline V lookup: CDR1 SGHRS, CDR2 YFSETQ. The germline V and J ends were trimmed by 4 bases and 0 bases, with 13 bases remaining between them. This CDR3 is CASSDGTQYQETQYF. CDR3 nucleotides: TGCGCCAGCAGCGACGGGACTCAGTACCAAGAGACCCAGTACTTC.

The chain links TRBV12-3 or TRBV12-4 to TRBJ2-1; 7 bases agree with TRBD1. The CDR3 is made up of 17 amino acids. The V and J ends lost 3 bases and 2 bases, in that order; junction bases with no gene match: 10. The CDR3 nucleotides read TGTGCCAGCAGTTTGTGGGGAGACAGGGTCCCCTACAATGAGCAGTTCTTC. Its translation: CASSLWGDRVPYNEQFF.

This clonotype was counted at least ten times. The J gene is TRBJ1-1, the V gene TRBV7-9; 7 nucleotides agree with TRBD1. V shed 4 bases, J shed 3 bases, and the junction held 5 bases outside the gene matches. CDR1 and CDR2 (germline): SEHNR, FQNEAQ (reference sequence). This CDR3 has 14 amino acids. The CDR3 loop is CASSSWDSHTEAFF. CDR3 bases: TGTGCCAGCAGCTCTTGGGACAGTCACACTGAAGCTTTCTTT.